Presented here are 26 T cell receptor beta chains from one specimen sequenced in a study of metastatic and nonmetastatic thyroid tumors. No treatment of any kind had been given to any patient before thyroid surgery. TCRdb reprocessed the PCR reads using MiXCR. The sample lists 19,000 or so clones, over 25% occurring once. Sequenced sample: blood. The source is a female donor with papillary thyroid cancer or a benign thyroid nodule (not recorded which). Some clones in this sample may be carry-over from other donors' samples.

This rearrangement joins TRBV11-2 to TRBJ2-1, with D hard to call. V dropped 0 bases and J dropped 12 bases, with 12 bases sitting between them. The germline V gene encodes CDR1 SGHAT and CDR2 FQNNGV. The CDR3 is 13 residues long. The CDR3 bases are TGTGCCAGCAGCTTAGATGGCAGAGGCACGCAGTTCTTC. Its protein product is CASSLDGRGTQFF.

This clone was counted a single time. This chain connects TRBV30 to TRBJ1-1, with D unresolved. Trimming removed 4 bases at V and 5 bases at J, with 14 bases between. Per germline, CDR1 GTSNPN and CDR2 SVGIG (reference sequence). The CDR3 totals 13 residues. In nucleotides, the CDR3 is TGTGCCTGGACCCAGGCTCTTAGGACTGAAGCTTTCTTT. Translating it yields CAWTQALRTEAFF.

This sequence joins TRBV11-2 and TRBJ2-1, with 7 bases that match TRBD2. With V trimmed by 3 bases and J by 10 bases, 9 bases remained unmatched. The CDR3 loop spans 14 amino acids. Germline CDR1 is SGHAT and CDR2 is FQNNGV. This chain's CDR3 is CASSFIGGAGEQFF. The CDR3 nucleotides are TGTGCCAGCAGCTTCATCGGGGGAGCGGGGGAGCAGTTCTTC.

The chain joins TRBV7-8 to TRBJ2-7; 7 bases fit TRBD1. V was clipped by 3 bases and J by 3 bases; unmatched bases: 5. The CDR3 totals 14 residues. The V gene's germline CDR1 is SGHVS and CDR2 FQNEAQ. CDR3 sequence reads: CASSFRDSYYEQYF. CDR3 DNA: TGTGCCAGCAGCTTCCGGGACAGCTACTACGAGCAGTACTTC.

The chain is built from TRBV20-1 and TRBJ2-7; the match to TRBD2 covers 14 bases. Losses at the gene ends were 1 base for V and 4 bases for J; bases not matched to a gene: 3. The CDR3 spans 15 residues. CDR1 DFQATT and CDR2 SNEGSKA come from the germline V gene (reference sequence). DNA of the CDR3: TGCAGTGCTAGAGGCGGGACTAGCGGGAGTTACGAGCAGTACTTC. Amino acids: CSARGGTSGSYEQYF.

The V gene is TRBV20-1, the J gene TRBJ1-5; 9 nucleotides line up with TRBD1. Trimming took 4 bases from V and 7 from J; bases not matched to a gene: 14. The V gene's germline CDR1 is DFQATT and CDR2 SNEGSKA (reference sequence). The CDR3 runs to 16 residues. CDR3 sequence reads: CSATPLGQGRGQPQHF. For the CDR3, the DNA is TGCAGTGCTACCCCCCTCGGACAGGGGAGAGGACAGCCCCAGCATTTT.

Many counts were recorded for this clone. The chain carries TRBV4-3 and TRBJ2-3; 8 bases match TRBD1. CDR1 and CDR2 from the germline V gene are LGHNA and YSLEER. With V trimmed by 4 bases and J by 2 bases, 20 bases remained unmatched. The CDR3 runs 20 residues. CDR3 nucleotides: TGCGCCAGCAGCCTTGGACAGGGACTCCTCTCTTGGCCCCCCACAGATACGCAGTATTTT. Translated, it gives CASSLGQGLLSWPPTDTQYF.

This clone was counted many times. The V gene is TRBV10-1, the J gene TRBJ2-7, with D possibly matching TRBD2 (6 bases). In germline, CDR1 is WNHNN, CDR2 SYGVQD (reference sequence). Trimming pared 3 bases from V and 7 bases from J, leaving 19 bases between. The CDR3 loop spans 15 amino acids. This CDR3 reads CASSDQAGPTWEQYF. Written as DNA, the CDR3 is TGCGCCAGCAGTGATCAGGCGGGACCGACTTGGGAGCAGTACTTC.

V is TRBV6-4 and J is TRBJ2-2; 8 bases map to TRBD1. The CDR3 covers 14 residues. Trimming removed 0 bases from V and 6 bases from J; junction bases left unmatched: 0. Looked up from germline, CDR1 is MRHNA and CDR2 is SNTAGT. Here the CDR3 reads CASSDSTGAGELFF. DNA of the CDR3: TGTGCCAGCAGTGACTCGACAGGGGCCGGGGAGCTGTTTTTT.

The CDR3 DNA is TGTGCCAGCAGTTACTTCGCCCGGACAGGGGAAAACAATGAGCAGTTCTTC. It codes for CASSYFARTGENNEQFF. The chain carries TRBV6-6 and TRBJ2-1; 9 bases are shared with TRBD1. V gave up 1 base and J gave up 5 bases; unmatched junction bases: 9. The CDR3 is made up of 17 amino acids. Germline values: CDR1 MNHNY, CDR2 SVGAGI (reference sequence).

This clone was recorded at least ten times. A clone one base away is much larger, so this may be a read error. Distinct nucleotide sequences in the sample also encode this CDR3. The CDR3 loop is CASSVAPMNTEAFF. The CDR3 DNA reads as TGTGCCAGCAGTGTTGCGCCGATGAACACTGAAGCTTTCTTT. This chain connects TRBV6-1 to TRBJ1-1; D is unclear. There are 14 residues in the CDR3. Germline V lookup: CDR1 MNHNS, CDR2 SASEGT. V was cut by 4 bases and J by 0 bases, with 9 bases left in between.

This clone was detected many times. V gene TRBV29-1 combines with J gene TRBJ1-1; TRBD1 matches 7 bases. The length of the CDR3 is 16 residues. The junction had 14 bases not matched to a gene; V was cut back by 2 bases and J by 5 bases. Germline V gene lookup returns CDR1 SQVTM and CDR2 ANQGSEA. In nucleotides, the CDR3 is TGCAGCGTTGAAAGGGCTGGGCCAGGGGGTGAAACTGAAGCTTTCTTT. It codes for CSVERAGPGGETEAFF.

This clone was counted only a few times. The chain joins TRBV6-1 to TRBJ2-7, with D perhaps TRBD2 (6 bases). V was cut by 6 bases and J by 4 bases, with 19 bases left in between. The CDR3 extends over 15 amino acids. CDR1 is MNHNS, CDR2 SASEGT, per germline. CDR3 amino acids: CASSPTSGSGYEQYF. The CDR3 coding sequence is TGTGCCAGCAGCCCGACTAGTGGGAGTGGGTACGAGCAGTACTTC.

This clone is deemed medium-sized. This chain joins TRBV5-1 and TRBJ1-6; possibly TRBD1 for D (6 bases). The CDR3 totals 14 residues. Trimming stripped 3 bases from V and 5 bases from J, with 9 bases between. Germline CDR1 SGHRS, CDR2 YFSETQ. The CDR3 bases are TGCGCCAGCAGCTACCGACAGGATAATTCACCCCTCCACTTT. Translation: CASSYRQDNSPLHF. Complete variable domain (other parts from reference TRBV5-1 and TRBJ1-6): KAGVTQTPRYLIKTRGQQVTLSCSPISGHRSVSWYQQTPGQGLQFLFEYFSETQRNKGNFPGRFSGRQFSNSRSEMNVSTLELGDSALYLCASSYRQDNSPLHFGNGTRLTVT.

The chain carries TRBV30 and TRBJ2-1, with TRBD1 as a possible D gene (6 bases). The CDR3 sequence is 11 residues long. V was pared by 2 bases and J by 7 bases, with 6 bases between. CDR1 and CDR2 (germline): GTSNPN, SVGIG (reference sequence). The CDR3 sequence: CAWSRGNEQFF. The CDR3 nucleotides read TGTGCCTGGAGTAGGGGGAATGAGCAGTTCTTC.

The V gene is TRBV5-1, the J gene TRBJ1-1; D is possibly TRBD1 (5 bases). There are 12 residues in the CDR3. Germline CDR1 and CDR2: SGHRS and YFSETQ. The ends were cut back, 0 bases at V and 11 bases at J, with 11 bases in the middle. DNA for the CDR3: TGCGCCAGCAGCTTGGGTCAGGGAGGGGCTTTCTTT. Its translation is CASSLGQGGAFF.

By its share, this clone is medium-sized (0.01 to 0.1%). The chain links TRBV7-8 to TRBJ1-1; D is perhaps TRBD1 (5 bases). CDR3 length: 16 amino acids. Trimming stripped 2 bases from V and 5 bases from J, with 18 bases between. Germline assignment: CDR1 SGHVS and CDR2 FQNEAQ. CDR3 amino acids: CASSLQQGSSRTEAFF. CDR3 coding DNA: TGTGCCAGCAGCTTACAGCAGGGTAGTTCGCGTACTGAAGCTTTCTTT.

Many counts were recorded for this clone. The chain couples TRBV28 to TRBJ2-3; no firm D call. Germline CDR1 is MDHEN and CDR2 is SYDVKM. This CDR3 is built from 15 residues. The V gene lost 2 bases and the J gene lost 1 base, with 10 bases spanning the gap. In DNA, the CDR3 is TGTGCCAGCAGTTTAGCGGCTGAGGGCACAGATACGCAGTATTTT. Protein: CASSLAAEGTDTQYF.

V usage is TRBV9 and J usage is TRBJ2-7; D could derive from TRBD1 or TRBD2 (5 bases each). The CDR3 has 14 amino acids. With 2 bases removed from V and 3 bases from J, the gap between germline ends came to 12 bases. Germline V gene data show CDR1 as SGDLS and CDR2 as YYNGEE. Here the CDR3 DNA reads TGTGCCAGCAGCGTGAGGGACGGAAACTACGAGCAGTACTTC. This gives the protein CASSVRDGNYEQYF.

The table lists this clone with a few counts. The J gene is TRBJ2-7, the V gene TRBV6-2 or TRBV6-3; weak D call: TRBD2 (5 bases). The V end lost 6 bases, the J end lost 9 bases, and 15 bases lay between the germline ends. CDR1 and CDR2 from the germline V gene are MNHEY and SVGEGT. This CDR3 has 12 amino acids. In DNA form, the CDR3 reads TGTGCCAGCAGCCCCTCGGGGTTAACGCAGTACTTC. It translates to CASSPSGLTQYF.

The V call is TRBV30, the J call TRBJ1-6; D is uncertain. This CDR3 has 15 residues. V dropped 5 bases and J dropped 0 bases, with 11 bases sitting between them. Germline V lookup: CDR1 GTSNPN, CDR2 SVGIG (reference sequence). The CDR3 is CAWGYSSSYNSPLHF. CDR3 nucleotide sequence: TGTGCCTGGGGGTATTCGAGCTCCTATAATTCACCCCTCCACTTT.

This clone was detected ten times or more. The chain links TRBV30 to TRBJ2-5; 7 bases fit TRBD1. V dropped 3 bases and J dropped 1; count of bases not matched to a gene: 5. This CDR3 has 14 residues. Germline V gene sequence: CDR1 GTSNPN, CDR2 SVGIG (reference sequence). CDR3 region: CAWSGSGGQETQYF. Written as DNA, the CDR3 is TGTGCCTGGAGCGGCTCAGGGGGCCAAGAGACCCAGTACTTC.

The chain is built from TRBV12-3 or TRBV12-4 and TRBJ1-2; the match to TRBD1 covers 9 bases. The CDR3 has 14 amino acids. V was pared by 5 bases and J by 6 bases, with 7 bases of the junction left unmatched. CDR3 protein: CASSPWGQGHGYTF. For the CDR3, the DNA is TGTGCCAGCAGTCCGTGGGGACAGGGCCATGGCTACACCTTC.

This clone was observed at least ten times. The chain links TRBV5-1 to TRBJ1-1; 7 bases line up with TRBD1. V lost 0 bases, J lost 5 bases, and 13 bases stayed unmatched. CDR3 length: 17 residues. The germline gives CDR1 SGHRS, CDR2 YFSETQ. This CDR3 is CASSLAFSQGVGTEAFF. The CDR3 DNA follows: TGCGCCAGCAGCTTGGCCTTTTCGCAGGGGGTAGGAACTGAAGCTTTCTTT.

This clone was seen ten or more times. The CDR3 region has the DNA TGCGCCAGCAGTGGGACTAGCGGGAGGGGAGGGGAGCTGTTTTTT. Translated, it gives CASSGTSGRGGELFF. The chain has TRBV10-2 and TRBJ2-2, with 15 bases identical to TRBD2. From germline, CDR1 is WSHSY and CDR2 SAAADI. The CDR3 totals 15 residues. Trimming took 4 bases from V and 8 from J; bases not matched to a gene: 2.

The chain carries TRBV7-2 and TRBJ1-2, with D tentatively TRBD1 (6 bases). CDR1 is SGHTA, CDR2 FQGNSA, per germline. The V gene lost 1 base and the J gene lost 8 bases, with 17 bases spanning the gap. The CDR3 contains 15 residues. CDR3: CASSLVPGASEGYTF. CDR3 bases: TGTGCCAGCAGCTTAGTTCCGGGGGCTTCTGAAGGCTACACCTTC.